This is a list of T cell receptor beta chains from one sample in a study of cytotoxic CD8 clonotypes in ibrutinib-treated CLL. The protocol was immunoSEQ multiplex PCR, while the TCRdb copy is restricted to in-frame clones and leaves out a portion. Here the sample spans around 70,000 clones, over 75% being singletons. The sample was PBMCs, taken after 12 months of ibrutinib treatment. The receptors come from a human donor with chronic lymphocytic leukemia. Each CDR3 is given with its conserved first and last residue. D genes are given only for firm matches. Only some rows state a clone size, as once, few, many or a class for expanded clones.

TRBV25-1,TRBJ1-5,TRBD1,NA,CASSAPDRAQPQHF,TGTGCCAGCAGTGCCCCGGACAGGGCTCAGCCCCAGCATTTT
TRBV5-6,TRBJ2-3,NA,NA,CASSLDWGSTDTQYF,TGTGCCAGCAGCTTGGACTGGGGTAGCACAGATACGCAGTATTTT
TRBV19,TRBJ2-7,TRBD1,NA,CASRARTGLYEQYF,TGTGCCAGTAGAGCCCGGACAGGGCTCTACGAGCAGTACTTC
TRBV9,TRBJ1-4,NA,NA,CASSAGRGILGLGTNEKLFF,TGTGCCAGCAGCGCAGGGCGGGGCATCCTGGGGTTAGGCACTAATGAAAAACTGTTTTTT
TRBV27,TRBJ2-7,NA,NA,CASSRPGSLGDEQYF,TGTGCCAGCAGTCGCCCCGGGTCCCTAGGGGACGAGCAGTACTTC
TRBV7-8,TRBJ2-3,TRBD1,NA,CASSWPGQRTDTQYF,TGTGCCAGCAGCTGGCCGGGACAGCGCACAGATACGCAGTATTTT
TRBV28,TRBJ1-2,NA,NA,CASSFRYITGYTF,TGTGCCAGCAGTTTCCGGTACATCACTGGCTACACCTTC
TRBV5-1,TRBJ1-2,NA,once,CASRKGNVDYTF,TGCGCCAGCAGAAAGGGGAATGTGGACTACACCTTC
TRBV11-3,TRBJ1-5,NA,once,CASSLPNRDNQPQHF,TGTGCCAGCAGCTTACCGAACAGGGACAATCAGCCCCAGCATTTT
TRBV14,TRBJ1-4,NA,NA,CASSQDRVGEKLFF,TGTGCCAGCAGCCAAGATCGGGTGGGGGAAAAACTGTTTTTT
TRBV4-3,TRBJ2-3,NA,NA,CASSQGRPAGDTQYF,TGCGCCAGCAGCCAAGGACGACCGGCGGGAGATACGCAGTATTTT